This entry describes one T cell receptor beta chain. The antigen this receptor binds is unknown. No base quality values were provided; no much bigger clone lies one nucleotide off. Including cysteine and phenylalanine, the CDR3 has 16 amino acids. The entry retains the CDR3 DNA only, 48 bases that are in frame from base 1. Trimmed from V: 1 base; trimmed from J: 0 bases; junction bases lacking a gene match: 2. From the germline V gene, CDR1 is SGHRS and CDR2 is YFSETQ. The data originate from a study of siplizumab effects on memory and regulatory T cells (dated by TCRdb to between 2018 and 2021). The study in broad terms: The study looked at the effect of siplizumab, an anti-CD2 antibody, on alloreactive T-cell subsets in allogeneic mixed lymphocyte reactions made from human PBMCs.

Sorted unstimulated T cells, along with proliferating T cells recovered from mixed lymphocyte reactions, underwent TCRbeta CDR3 sequencing. Fresh whole blood from over 8 HLA-typed healthy donors was used to isolate PBMCs. To map where alloreactive clones came from, CD4+ non-regulatory T cells in the unstimulated state were FACS-sorted. On the study overall, not on this receptor specifically: Because sequences at frequencies below about 10^-5 were poorly captured, only a minor fraction of alloreactive clones could be mapped back to unstimulated subsets. Among mappable alloreactive CD4+ clones, the Treg-derived fraction averaged approximately 72% with siplizumab versus 25% to 30% in control reactions. Whether proliferating Tregs from siplizumab cultures were suppressive was not functionally confirmed. Siplizumab significantly lowered the cumulative frequency of alloreactive sequences that could be traced to unstimulated CD4+ memory T cells. Unstimulated naive T cells appeared more diverse than memory T cells, and naive cells seemed to contribute substantially to the alloresponse. A naive or memory phenotype could not be assigned to roughly 75-97% of proliferating CD4+ or CD8+ clones.

Library method: the immunoSEQ multiplex PCR assay. Each sample had about 10^5 TCR templates assayed by the deep sequencing platform. Genomic DNA extracted from sorted T cells was the material used for TCRbeta CDR3 sequencing. On the authors' methods: The R programming language was used for clonal analysis of the TCRbeta CDR3 data. Unstimulated samples were compared with post-reaction CFSE-low samples to define alloreactive CD4+ and CD8+ clones. By matching sequences to the repertoires of sorted unstimulated Treg and non-Treg cells, each alloreactive CD4+ clone was assigned a regulatory or non-regulatory origin. TCRdb mirrors the immuneACCESS table, restricted to in-frame sequences. Some clones are absent from its copies; in checked studies, under half trace to an unresolved V gene, and the reason for the others is unknown. Clone size and the V and J calls come from that table; the DNA yielded D and trimming. For this sample the table gives roughly 100,000 clones, of which about nine tenths were detected only once. More than 10% of the sample lies in the top ten.

Source material: non-Treg CD4+ T cells sorted from blood. In the paper's terms, the cell subset or site label means: FACS-sorted unstimulated CD4+ non-regulatory T cells. The source of this sequence is a human donor in good health. This sequence uses TRBV5-1 and TRBJ2-1; the junction holds 9 bases that match TRBD2. The CDR3 protein is CASSLRSGSSYNEQFF. The nucleotides read TGCGCCAGCAGCTTGCGTAGCGGGAGCTCCTACAATGAGCAGTTCTTC. The reference TRBV5-1 and TRBJ2-1 proteins fill in what lies around the CDR3, so the full variable domain reads KAGVTQTPRYLIKTRGQQVTLSCSPISGHRSVSWYQQTPGQGLQFLFEYFSETQRNKGNFPGRFSGRQFSNSRSEMNVSTLELGDSALYLCASSLRSGSSYNEQFFGPGTRLTVL.